Each of the 24 T cell receptor beta chains below was sequenced from the same sample in a study of CD8+ T cells in alopecia areata. cDNA prepared by RNA extraction and subsequent reverse transcription served as the template for sequencing. Assay: immunoSEQ multiplex PCR; the TCRdb copy retains only in-frame clones and omits some. In the table there are 150,000 to 200,000 clones, about three fifths of which are singletons. Specified treatment: oral pan-JAK inhibitor, 5-10 mg twice daily. Source: CD4+ T cells sorted from blood, taken around week 50, from a patient treated with tofacitinib. These receptor sequences come from a human donor with alopecia areata.

V and J are TRBV7-2 and TRBJ2-7; D gene uncertain. V gave up 2 bases and J gave up 4 bases, with 12 bases separating them. The CDR3 loop spans 14 amino acids. CDR1 and CDR2 from the germline V gene are SGHTA and FQGNSA. The CDR3: CASSLSRGRYEQYF. The CDR3 DNA sequence: TGTGCCAGCAGCTTATCTAGAGGTAGATACGAGCAGTACTTC.

This clone was seen only once. V usage is TRBV5-1 and J usage is TRBJ2-1; TRBD2 agrees at 15 bases. The germline gives CDR1 SGHRS, CDR2 YFSETQ. V trimming: 7 bases; J trimming: 4 bases; junction bases outside the gene matches: 15. The CDR3 spans 19 residues. Written as DNA, the CDR3 is TGCGCCAGCTGTACGGGACTAGCGGGGGGCACCGACCAATACAATGAGCAGTTCTTC. This translates into CASCTGLAGGTDQYNEQFF.

This clone was picked up one time. J is TRBJ1-1 and V is TRBV5-1, with 9 bases lining up with TRBD1. J was trimmed by 2 bases and V by 0 bases; bases with no gene match: 5. Germline-derived CDR1 and CDR2 are SGHRS and YFSETQ. The CDR3 has 16 amino acids. The CDR3 DNA sequence: TGCGCCAGCAGCTTGGGGTCGGGACAGGGCAACACTGAAGCTTTCTTT. Its protein product is CASSLGSGQGNTEAFF.

This chain joins TRBV7-8 and TRBJ1-6; D unclear. Trimming took off 5 bases at V and 3 bases at J, with 14 bases between the two ends. Germline V gene sequence: CDR1 SGHVS, CDR2 FQNEAQ. CDR3 size: 16 residues. CDR3 loop: CASSPRRLDYNSPLHF. CDR3 nucleotides: TGTGCCAGCAGCCCAAGGCGTTTGGACTATAATTCACCCCTCCACTTT.

The rearrangement uses TRBV30 and TRBJ2-3; D is possibly TRBD1 (5 bases). Germline V gives CDR1 GTSNPN, CDR2 SVGIG (reference sequence). Trimming pared 0 bases from V and 0 bases from J, leaving 13 bases between. The CDR3 loop spans 16 amino acids. The CDR3: CAWSVRTLSSTDTQYF. Written as DNA, the CDR3 is TGTGCCTGGAGTGTTCGGACATTATCTAGCACAGATACGCAGTATTTT.

This chain joins TRBV5-1 and TRBJ2-7; D is perhaps TRBD1 (6 bases). Germline-derived CDR1 and CDR2 are SGHRS and YFSETQ. The CDR3 spans 16 residues. V was pared by 0 bases and J by 0 bases, with 13 bases between. The CDR3 DNA sequence: TGCGCCAGCAGCTTGGGATTGGGACACGTCTCCTACGAGCAGTACTTC. It is translated as CASSLGLGHVSYEQYF.

This clone was counted once. The rearrangement uses TRBV11-3 and TRBJ2-3; weak D call: TRBD2 (6 bases). Germline-derived CDR1 and CDR2 are SGHNT and YENEEA. Trimming cost V 2 bases and J 4 bases, with 7 bases left between them. The CDR3 has 13 amino acids. In DNA form, the CDR3 reads TGTGCCAGCAGCTTAAGGAGGGCAGATACGCAGTATTTT. It encodes CASSLRRADTQYF.

The chain is built from TRBV29-1 and TRBJ2-3; D might be TRBD1 (6 bases). Germline V gene data show CDR1 as SQVTM and CDR2 as ANQGSEA. V was trimmed by 4 bases and J by 1 base, leaving 12 bases between them. The CDR3 has 14 residues. The CDR3 region has the DNA TGCAGCGTTGTGCGGACAGTCGGCACAGATACGCAGTATTTT. This encodes CSVVRTVGTDTQYF.

This rearrangement joins TRBV18 to TRBJ2-4, with D perhaps assigned TRBD1 or TRBD2 (5 bases each). The CDR3 is 13 amino acids. V lost 0 bases and J lost 8, with 8 bases in between. Germline V gives CDR1 KGHSH, CDR2 LQKENI. The CDR3 DNA reads TGTGCCAGCTCACCACCGGGGGTGGACATTCAGTACTTC. Its protein is CASSPPGVDIQYF.

The chain joins TRBV2 to TRBJ2-3, with D unresolved. The V gene's germline CDR1 is SNHLY and CDR2 FYNNEI. The ends were cut back, 6 bases at V and 1 base at J, with 14 bases in the middle. This CDR3 is built from 15 residues. CDR3 protein: CASRKQSLRTDTQYF. The CDR3 coding sequence is TGTGCCAGCAGAAAGCAAAGTCTACGCACAGATACGCAGTATTTT.

The rearrangement joins TRBV29-1 to TRBJ2-7; 7 positions agree with TRBD1. The CDR3 extends over 12 amino acids. CDR1 and CDR2 (germline): SQVTM, ANQGSEA. Trimming at V came to 4 bases and at J to 1 base, leaving 1 base not matched to a gene. In DNA form, the CDR3 reads TGCAGCGTTGGGGGACAGTCCTACGAGCAGTACTTC. This translates into CSVGGQSYEQYF.

This clone was observed a few times. The V call is TRBV4-2, the J call TRBJ2-4; 14 nucleotides match TRBD2. This CDR3 is 18 amino acids long. CDR1 is LGHNA, CDR2 YNFKEQ, per germline. V was pared by 0 bases and J by 0 bases, with 1 base of the junction left unmatched. CDR3: CASSQDGTSGRAKNIQYF. The DNA of the CDR3 is TGTGCCAGCAGCCAAGATGGGACTAGCGGGAGAGCCAAAAACATTCAGTACTTC.

The rearrangement uses TRBV29-1 and TRBJ2-3; D is ambiguous. The V end was cut by 2 bases, the J end by 2 bases, with 8 bases between. Germline V CDR1 and CDR2: SQVTM, ANQGSEA. There are 13 residues in the CDR3. This CDR3 is CSVESRLTDTQYF. In nucleotides, the CDR3 is TGCAGCGTTGAATCACGACTCACAGATACGCAGTATTTT.

The genes are TRBV9 and TRBJ1-5, with D unresolved. The CDR3 loop spans 14 amino acids. Trimming took 3 bases from V and 0 from J, leaving 7 bases between them. The germline V gene has CDR1 SGDLS and CDR2 YYNGEE. This CDR3 reads CASSGSNSNQPQHF. The CDR3 DNA follows: TGTGCCAGCAGCGGATCCAATAGCAATCAGCCCCAGCATTTT.

The chain is built from TRBV6-1 and TRBJ1-1; TRBD1 aligns across 7 bases. The length of the CDR3 is 12 residues. Germline V CDR1 and CDR2: MNHNS, SASEGT. V gave up 5 bases and J gave up 5 bases; unmatched junction bases: 2. CDR3 coding DNA: TGTGCCAGCAGTACGACAGGGACTGAAGCTTTCTTT. Amino acid sequence: CASSTTGTEAFF.

This chain joins TRBV6-1 and TRBJ1-2; D is ambiguous. The CDR3 spans 14 residues. V gave up 2 bases and J gave up 2 bases, with 9 bases separating them. CDR1 is MNHNS and CDR2 is SASEGT in the germline V gene. CDR3 residues: CASSERTANYGYTF. CDR3 nucleotides: TGTGCCAGCAGTGAAAGAACAGCGAACTATGGCTACACCTTC.

The chain carries TRBV2 and TRBJ2-1; weak D call: TRBD2 (6 bases). The V gene's germline CDR1 is SNHLY and CDR2 FYNNEI. This CDR3 has 13 residues. V lost 6 bases to trimming and J lost 0 bases, with 6 bases between them. The CDR3 DNA reads TGTGCCAGCAGGACTAGCTCCTACAATGAGCAGTTCTTC. Protein sequence: CASRTSSYNEQFF.

As DNA, the CDR3 is TGTGCCAGCAGTGACCTCGGACGGGGCCCAAACCAAGAGACCCAGTACTTC. Translation: CASSDLGRGPNQETQYF. The rearrangement links TRBV2 to TRBJ2-5; TRBD1 or TRBD2 may be the D gene (5 bases each). This CDR3 comprises 17 residues. V was shortened by 3 bases and J by 0 bases, with 17 bases between the two germline ends. The V gene's germline CDR1 is SNHLY and CDR2 FYNNEI.

The genes are TRBV28 and TRBJ2-3; 8 bases match TRBD2. The CDR3 is made up of 15 amino acids. The V gene end was trimmed by 4 bases and the J gene end by 5 bases; junction bases not matched to a gene: 8. From germline, CDR1 is MDHEN and CDR2 SYDVKM. The CDR3 region has the DNA TGTGCCAGCAGTTCCCCCGGGGGGGAGAAAGATACGCAGTATTTT. Its translation is CASSSPGGEKDTQYF. Together with reference TRBV28 and TRBJ2-3, the CDR3 gives the full variable domain: DVKVTQSSRYLVKRTGEKVFLECVQDMDHENMFWYRQDPGLGLRLIYFSYDVKMKEKGDIPEGYSVSREKKERFSLILESASTNQTSMYLCASSSPGGEKDTQYFGPGTRLTVL.

In its sample, this clone was seen a few times. V and J are TRBV10-3 and TRBJ2-3; 9 nucleotides line up with TRBD2. From germline, CDR1 is ENHRY and CDR2 SYGVKD. CDR3 length equals 14 residues. With 8 bases clipped from V and 5 bases from J, the junction kept 8 bases outside the gene matches. The CDR3 region is CAIGASGAQDTQYF. DNA of the CDR3: TGTGCCATCGGGGCTAGCGGGGCCCAAGATACGCAGTATTTT.

The chain uses TRBV10-1 and TRBJ2-1, with D unresolved. Trimming shortened V by 4 bases and J by 0 bases, and 13 bases separated the two germline ends. This CDR3 is built from 16 residues. Per the germline V gene, CDR1 is WNHNN and CDR2 is SYGVQD (reference sequence). The CDR3 nucleotides are TGCGCCAGCAGTGGTGGGAATCCGGGCTCCTACAATGAGCAGTTCTTC. This gives the protein CASSGGNPGSYNEQFF.

This clone was observed a handful of times. CDR3 bases: TGTGCCAGCAGCCGTTTGGTTGGGCTAACTGACCGAAACACTGAAGCTTTCTTT. As protein: CASSRLVGLTDRNTEAFF. The chain is built from TRBV7-6 and TRBJ1-1, with D unclear. Deletions cut 5 bases from V and 2 bases from J, with 24 bases between. The CDR3 spans 18 residues. Germline V gene lookup returns CDR1 SGHVS and CDR2 FNYEAQ. Variable domain in full (rest from reference TRBV7-6 and TRBJ1-1): GAGVSQSPRYKVTKRGQDVALRCDPISGHVSLYWYRQALGQGPEFLTYFNYEAQQDKSGLPNDRFSAERPEGSISTLTIQRTEQRDSAMYRCASSRLVGLTDRNTEAFFGQGTRLTVV.

The table lists this clone with a few counts. The chain is built from TRBV7-2 and TRBJ2-1; 13 bases agree with TRBD2. CDR1 SGHTA and CDR2 FQGNSA come from the germline V gene. The CDR3 consists of 16 residues. V lost 2 bases, J lost 10 bases, and 8 bases stayed unmatched. DNA of the CDR3: TGTGCCAGCAGCTTACAGTTACTAGCGGGGGGGAAGGAGCAGTTCTTC. Amino acids: CASSLQLLAGGKEQFF. Combining the CDR3 with reference TRBV7-2 and TRBJ2-1 gives the whole variable domain GAGVSQSPSNKVTEKGKDVELRCDPISGHTALYWYRQSLGQGLEFLIYFQGNSAPDKSGLPSDRFSAERTGGSVSTLTIQRTQQEDSAVYLCASSLQLLAGGKEQFFGPGTRLTVL.

This clone was counted between two and nine times. CDR3 sequence: CAISGSNRASGANVLTF. The CDR3 DNA reads TGTGCCATCAGCGGGTCTAACAGGGCCTCTGGGGCCAACGTCCTGACTTTC. This chain uses TRBV10-3 with TRBJ2-6; D might be TRBD1 (6 bases). The CDR3 is 17 residues long. Germline V gene lookup returns CDR1 ENHRY and CDR2 SYGVKD. With 6 bases removed from V and 0 bases from J, the gap between germline ends came to 15 bases.